This T cell receptor (beta chain) was found in a study of blood T cell repertoires in COVID-19. Study at large: The samples span acute and convalescent COVID-19 from the United States, Italy and Spain. The analysed material was cDNA or gDNA that came from T cells, B-cell-depleted T cells, or PBMCs.

Authors' data handling: Amplified reference gene primers provided the basis for estimating nucleated cell counts. Clones were read by immunoSEQ multiplex PCR, and TCRdb kept only the in-frame ones, dropping some. V and J calls and clone size are given by that table; D and trimming were obtained from the DNA. The sample holds under 300,000 clones; approximately 85% are singletons and the top ten take approximately 13%. Specimen: peripheral blood. The clonotype comes from a woman aged 60-70 years with active or convalescent COVID-19.

The CDR3 sequence: CASTLSYNSPLHF. The CDR3, as DNA: TGTGCCAGCACACTCTCCTATAATTCACCCCTCCACTTT. The chain employs TRBV2 and TRBJ1-6; D call uncertain. V lost 7 bases and J lost 0, with 4 bases in between. The CDR3 is made up of 13 amino acids. Germline V gives CDR1 SNHLY, CDR2 FYNNEI.